The rows below give T cell receptor beta chains drawn from one sample of a study of blood T cell repertoires in COVID-19. Assay used: immunoSEQ multiplex PCR; TCRdb lists only in-frame clones, some missing. The sample carries some 370,000 clones, roughly 90% recorded once. Sequences were obtained from peripheral blood. These receptors were collected from a man aged 35-49 years with acute or convalescent COVID-19. CDR3s include the opening cysteine and the closing phenylalanine or tryptophan. The D gene is left open where the match is weak. Clone size is shown for a subset of rows, as once, few, many or a class of expanded clone.

cdr3_aa cdr3_nt clone_size d_call j_call v_call
CASSMRLQNTEAFF TGTGCCAGTAGTATGAGGCTTCAGAACACTGAAGCTTTCTTT - - TRBJ1-1 TRBV19
CASSLVQGTYGYTF TGTGCCAGCAGCTTGGTACAGGGAACCTATGGCTACACCTTC - - TRBJ1-2 TRBV5-5
CASSLRAGGGGRQYF TGTGCCAGCAGTTTAAGGGCGGGAGGAGGGGGAAGGCAGTATTTT - TRBD2 TRBJ2-3 TRBV28
CASIKNQVYNEQFF TGTGCCAGCATCAAAAACCAGGTTTACAATGAGCAGTTCTTC - - TRBJ2-1 TRBV6-5
CASSSLFDRQETQYF TGTGCCAGCAGCTCCCTTTTCGACAGACAAGAGACCCAGTACTTC - - TRBJ2-5 TRBV7-2
CASSLQRGFGNEQFF TGTGCCAGCAGCTTACAAAGGGGGTTCGGGAATGAGCAGTTCTTC - - TRBJ2-1 TRBV7-8
CATSSLRNNEKLFF TGTGCCACCAGCAGTTTGCGTAATAATGAAAAACTGTTTTTT - - TRBJ1-4 TRBV15
CASSYSGQRNTIYF TGTGCCAGCAGTTACTCCGGACAGCGGAACACCATATATTTT - - TRBJ1-3 TRBV6-2/TRBV6-3
CASSLGGGALYGYTF TGTGCCAGCAGTTTAGGCGGGGGGGCCCTCTATGGCTACACCTTC - - TRBJ1-2 TRBV28
CASGYSGQGNEQYF TGTGCTAGTGGTTACTCGGGACAGGGCAACGAGCAGTACTTC once TRBD1 TRBJ2-7 TRBV12-5
CASSQGYGQGVTEAFF TGTGCCAGCAGCCAGGGATACGGACAGGGGGTGACTGAAGCTTTCTTT once TRBD1 TRBJ1-1 TRBV4-2
CASSLRADSSYNEQFF TGTGCCAGCAGCTTACGAGCTGACAGCTCCTACAATGAGCAGTTCTTC - - TRBJ2-1 TRBV11-2
CASSIMDRGLAKETQYF TGTGCCAGTAGTATTATGGACAGGGGACTAGCGAAAGAGACCCAGTACTTC - - TRBJ2-5 TRBV19
CASSYYHRGLDYGYTF TGTGCCAGCAGTTATTACCACAGGGGGCTCGATTATGGCTACACCTTC - TRBD1 TRBJ1-2 TRBV6-7
CASTRTGVRGANVLTF TGCGCCAGCACCCGGACAGGGGTCCGTGGGGCCAACGTCCTGACTTTC - TRBD1 TRBJ2-6 TRBV5-1
CASSGARRSYTF TGTGCCAGCAGTGGAGCCCGGAGGAGCTACACCTTC - - TRBJ1-2 TRBV28
CASSMGLAGEDEQFF TGTGCCAGTAGTATGGGACTAGCGGGAGAAGATGAGCAGTTCTTC - TRBD2 TRBJ2-1 TRBV19
CASSEALNPGQKTEAFF TGTGCCAGCAGTGAAGCGCTTAATCCGGGACAGAAAACTGAAGCTTTCTTT - TRBD1 TRBJ1-1 TRBV2
CASSSEPTGLNTEAFF TGTGCCAGCAGTTCTGAACCGACAGGGCTGAACACTGAAGCTTTCTTT - TRBD1 TRBJ1-1 TRBV28
CAIQDSTGGTGELFF TGTGCCATCCAAGACTCCACAGGGGGAACCGGGGAGCTGTTTTTT - TRBD1 TRBJ2-2 TRBV10-3
CASSYGRGYEQYF TGTGCCAGCAGTTACGGGAGGGGCTACGAGCAGTACTTC - TRBD2 TRBJ2-7 TRBV27
CSVDPTGEGTDTQYF TGCAGCGTCGACCCAACCGGGGAGGGGACAGATACGCAGTATTTT - TRBD2 TRBJ2-3 TRBV29-1
CASSYTRANYGYTF TGTGCCAGCAGTTACACGAGGGCTAACTATGGCTACACCTTC - - TRBJ1-2 TRBV6-5
CASSVMGQGGNEQFF TGTGCCAGCAGCGTAATGGGACAGGGCGGGAATGAGCAGTTCTTC once TRBD1 TRBJ2-1 TRBV9
CASSLGLAGGTQYF TGTGCCAGCAGCTTAGGACTAGCGGGGGGTACGCAGTATTTT - TRBD2 TRBJ2-3 TRBV7-3
CSVTGTSGSYEQYF TGCAGCGTTACCGGGACTAGCGGATCCTACGAGCAGTACTTC once TRBD2 TRBJ2-7 TRBV29-1
CARSQGGETQYF TGTGCCAGAAGCCAGGGGGGAGAGACCCAGTACTTC - - TRBJ2-5 TRBV5-3
CASSPENSWYGYTF TGCGCCAGCAGCCCCGAAAATAGTTGGTATGGCTACACCTTC - - TRBJ1-2 TRBV5-1
CASSQDPSPLDTQYF TGCGCCAGCAGCCAAGACCCAAGCCCACTAGATACGCAGTATTTT - - TRBJ2-3 TRBV4-3
CASSLGGQGGEAFF TGTGCCAGCAGTTTAGGGGGACAGGGGGGTGAAGCTTTCTTT - TRBD1 TRBJ1-1 TRBV27
CASSVDGTSGSEQYF TGTGCCAGCAGCGTAGACGGGACTAGCGGGAGCGAGCAGTACTTC - TRBD2 TRBJ2-7 TRBV9
CATRDLPWDQPQHF TGTGCCACGCGGGACCTCCCTTGGGATCAGCCCCAGCATTTT - - TRBJ1-5 TRBV19
CASSAGDEKLFF TGTGCCAGCTCGGCGGGGGATGAAAAACTGTTTTTT - - TRBJ1-4 TRBV7-2
CASSYPRLAASTDTQYF TGTGCCAGCAGTTACCCAAGACTAGCGGCGAGCACAGATACGCAGTATTTT once TRBD2 TRBJ2-3 TRBV6-2/TRBV6-3
CASSRGTTEAFF TGTGCCAGCAGTCGGGGTACGACTGAAGCTTTCTTT - - TRBJ1-1 TRBV6-5